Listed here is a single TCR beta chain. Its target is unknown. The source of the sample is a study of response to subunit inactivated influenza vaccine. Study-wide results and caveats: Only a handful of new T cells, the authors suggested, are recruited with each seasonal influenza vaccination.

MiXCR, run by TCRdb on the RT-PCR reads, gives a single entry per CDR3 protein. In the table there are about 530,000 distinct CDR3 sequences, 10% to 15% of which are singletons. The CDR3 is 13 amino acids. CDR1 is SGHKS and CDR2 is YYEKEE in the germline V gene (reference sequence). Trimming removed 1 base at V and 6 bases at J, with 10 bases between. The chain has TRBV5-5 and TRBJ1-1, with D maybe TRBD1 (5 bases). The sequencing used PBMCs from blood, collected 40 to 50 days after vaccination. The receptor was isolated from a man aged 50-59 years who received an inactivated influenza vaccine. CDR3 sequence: CASSLFGAPEAFF. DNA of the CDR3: TGTGCCAGCAGCTTGTTCGGGGCCCCTGAAGCTTTCTTT. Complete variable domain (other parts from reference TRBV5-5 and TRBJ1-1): DAGVTQSPTHLIKTRGQQVTLRCSPISGHKSVSWYQQVLGQGPQFIFQYYEKEERGRGNFPDRFSARQFPNYSSELNVNALLLGDSALYLCASSLFGAPEAFFGQGTRLTVV.